The sequence of this TCR beta chain was determined in a study of blood T cell repertoires in COVID-19 (dated by TCRdb to the early 2020s). Notes on the research overall: Samples covering the acute and convalescent phases of COVID-19 were provided by collaborators in the United States, Italy and Spain. Subjects who had been exposed to COVID-19, were actively infected with it, or had recovered from it provided the deeply sampled blood TCRbeta repertoires that made up the dataset. Samples were obtained from the ongoing ImmuneRACE study (first 160 participants) and from some 1,200 subjects provided by 6 global collaborators. A de-identified subject ID, COVID-19 status, age in years and sex were almost always included in the sample metadata. The prospective study material was composed of cDNA or gDNA derived from T cells, B-cell-depleted T cells, or PBMCs. HLA class I and class II types, where available, came from metadata supplied by the sample provider rather than from assay-based typing. The repertoires were released in a freely available public database meant as a resource for research on the immune response to SARS-CoV-2.

What the work shows at the level of the full study, not this receptor alone: How much clinical and demographic metadata was included differed by source and by participant, and the metadata was provided uncurated.

The collaborating institutions used their own protocols to collect whole blood in K2EDTA tubes. Collaborator samples were shipped for TCRbeta analysis as frozen whole blood, isolated PBMCs, or DNA extracted from either sample type. This clone was observed a single time. Its antigen target is currently unknown. Base quality data are lacking; no much larger clone is found one base away. TCRbeta CDR3 regions were amplified from genomic DNA using the immunoSEQ Assay, a bias-controlled multiplex PCR. As for the original processing: Within the assay, amplification of reference gene primers was used to estimate how many nucleated cells each sample contained. To quantify the absolute abundance of each unique TCRbeta CDR3 rearrangement, sequence reads were collapsed and filtered. For each sample, productive Simpson clonality was calculated as the square root of Simpson's diversity index across productive rearrangements. TCRdb took this table from immuneACCESS and kept in-frame rearrangements with V and J called. Such tables lack part of the clones; where checked against another copy, unresolved V genes explain under half of the gap, and the rest is unexplained. Clone size and V and J calls were adopted from that table, with D and trimming inferred from the DNA. The sample has roughly 170,000 clones on record, 88% of them singletons. The ten largest account for 20% to 30% of the sample.

The germline V gene (reference sequence) gives CDR1 as LNHDA and CDR2 as SQIVND. At the junction V is shortened by 6 bases and J by 0 bases; bases outside the gene matches: 10. Taken from cysteine to phenylalanine, the CDR3 has 16 residues. Of all the DNA, just the CDR3 is kept, 48 bases in frame from base 1. The source of this sequence is a man in his 60s with acute or convalescent COVID-19. The chain couples TRBV19 to TRBJ1-1, and 7 junction bases match TRBD1. Sequencing input: peripheral blood. The CDR3 is CASSTYRGPMNTEAFF. The DNA is as follows: TGTGCCAGTAGCACCTACAGGGGTCCTATGAACACTGAAGCTTTCTTT.